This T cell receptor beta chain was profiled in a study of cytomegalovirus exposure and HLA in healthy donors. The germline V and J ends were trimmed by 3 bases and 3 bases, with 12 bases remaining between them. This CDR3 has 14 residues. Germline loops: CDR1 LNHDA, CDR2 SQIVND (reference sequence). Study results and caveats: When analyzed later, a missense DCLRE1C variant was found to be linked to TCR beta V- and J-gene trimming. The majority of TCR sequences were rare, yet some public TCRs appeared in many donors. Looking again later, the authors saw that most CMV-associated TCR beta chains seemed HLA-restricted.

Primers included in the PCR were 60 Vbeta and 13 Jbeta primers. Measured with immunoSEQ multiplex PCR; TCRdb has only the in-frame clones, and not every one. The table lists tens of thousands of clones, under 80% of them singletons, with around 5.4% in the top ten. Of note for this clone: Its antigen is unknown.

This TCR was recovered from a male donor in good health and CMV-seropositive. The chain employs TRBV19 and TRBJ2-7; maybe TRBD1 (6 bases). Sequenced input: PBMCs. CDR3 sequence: CASSITGQNYEQYF. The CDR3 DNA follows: TGTGCCAGTAGTATCACTGGACAGAACTACGAGCAGTACTTC.